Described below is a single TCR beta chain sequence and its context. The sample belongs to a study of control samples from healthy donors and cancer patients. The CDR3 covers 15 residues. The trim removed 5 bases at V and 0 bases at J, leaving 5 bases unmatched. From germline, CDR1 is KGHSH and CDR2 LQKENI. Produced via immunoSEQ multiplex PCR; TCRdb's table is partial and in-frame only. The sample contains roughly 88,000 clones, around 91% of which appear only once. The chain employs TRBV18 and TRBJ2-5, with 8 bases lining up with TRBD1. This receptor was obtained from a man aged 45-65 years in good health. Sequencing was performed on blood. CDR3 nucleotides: TGTGCCAGCTCAGGACAGGGTCGTTACCAAGAGACCCAGTACTTC. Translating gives CASSGQGRYQETQYF.